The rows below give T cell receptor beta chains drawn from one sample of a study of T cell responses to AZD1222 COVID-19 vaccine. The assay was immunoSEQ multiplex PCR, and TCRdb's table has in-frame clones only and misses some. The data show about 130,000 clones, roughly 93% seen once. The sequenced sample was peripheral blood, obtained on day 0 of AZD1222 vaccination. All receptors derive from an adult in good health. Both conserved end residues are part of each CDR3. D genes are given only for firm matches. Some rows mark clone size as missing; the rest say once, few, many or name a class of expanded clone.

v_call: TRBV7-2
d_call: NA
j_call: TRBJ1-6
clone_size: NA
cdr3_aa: CASSPDPNSPLHF
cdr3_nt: TGTGCCAGCAGCCCTGACCCAAATTCACCCCTCCACTTT

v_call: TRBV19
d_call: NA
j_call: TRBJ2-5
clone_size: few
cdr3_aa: CASSIEDNGETQYF
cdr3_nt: TGTGCCAGTAGTATAGAGGACAACGGAGAGACCCAGTACTTC

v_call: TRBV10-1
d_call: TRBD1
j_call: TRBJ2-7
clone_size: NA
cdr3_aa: CASGRDRLYEQYF
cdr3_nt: TGCGCCAGCGGTAGGGACAGGCTCTACGAGCAGTACTTC

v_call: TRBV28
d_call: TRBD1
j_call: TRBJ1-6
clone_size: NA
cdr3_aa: CASEDRTTPLHF
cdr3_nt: TGTGCCAGCGAGGACAGGACCACACCCCTCCACTTT

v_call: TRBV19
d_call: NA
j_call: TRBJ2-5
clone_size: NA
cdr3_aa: CASSAYYQETQYF
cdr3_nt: TGTGCCAGTAGTGCCTACTACCAAGAGACCCAGTACTTC

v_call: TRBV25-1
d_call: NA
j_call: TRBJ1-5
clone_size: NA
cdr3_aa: CASSEAGAGGPQHF
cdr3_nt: TGTGCCAGCAGTGAAGCAGGGGCCGGGGGGCCCCAGCATTTT

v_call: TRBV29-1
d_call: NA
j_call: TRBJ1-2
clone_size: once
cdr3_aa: CSVEVTGGSRYTF
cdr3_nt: TGCAGCGTTGAAGTCACGGGCGGTTCACGCTACACCTTC

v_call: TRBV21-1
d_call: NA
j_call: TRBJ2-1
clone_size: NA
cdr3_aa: CASSKEAKRDSKVEVNEQFF
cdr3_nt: TGTGCCAGCAGCAAAGAGGCCAAGAGGGACTCAAAAGTCGAGGTCAATGAGCAGTTCTTC

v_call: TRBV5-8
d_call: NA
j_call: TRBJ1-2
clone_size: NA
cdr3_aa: CAAEGWVGGYTF
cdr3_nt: TGTGCCGCTGAGGGGTGGGTAGGTGGCTACACCTTC

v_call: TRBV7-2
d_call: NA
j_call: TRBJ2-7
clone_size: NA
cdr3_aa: CASSSLKGYEQYF
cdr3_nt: TGTGCCAGCAGCTCCCTGAAGGGCTACGAGCAGTACTTC

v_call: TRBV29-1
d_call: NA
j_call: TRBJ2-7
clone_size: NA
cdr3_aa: CSVEETDEQYF
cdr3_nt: TGCAGCGTTGAGGAAACGGACGAGCAGTACTTC

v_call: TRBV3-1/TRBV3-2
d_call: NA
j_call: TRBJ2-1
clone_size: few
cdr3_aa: CASSHFRDTYNEQFF
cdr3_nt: TGTGCCAGCAGCCACTTCCGGGACACCTACAATGAGCAGTTCTTC

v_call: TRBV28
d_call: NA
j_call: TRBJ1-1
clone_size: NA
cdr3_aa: CASPRDLGEENTEAFF
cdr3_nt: TGTGCCAGCCCGCGTGATTTGGGTGAGGAGAACACTGAAGCTTTCTTT

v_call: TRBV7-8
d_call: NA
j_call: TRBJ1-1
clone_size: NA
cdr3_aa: CASIPDRMNTEAFF
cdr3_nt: TGTGCCAGCATCCCCGACAGGATGAACACTGAAGCTTTCTTT

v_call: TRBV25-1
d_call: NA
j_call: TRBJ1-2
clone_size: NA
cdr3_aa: CASTGSNYGYTF
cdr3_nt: TGTGCCAGCACCGGGAGTAACTATGGCTACACCTTC

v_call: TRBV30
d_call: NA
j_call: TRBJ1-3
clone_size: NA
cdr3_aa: CAWSVDAGNTIYF
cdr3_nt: TGTGCCTGGAGTGTCGATGCTGGAAACACCATATATTTT

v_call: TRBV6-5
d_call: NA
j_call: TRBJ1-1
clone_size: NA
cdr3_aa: CASSSWTEMNTEAFF
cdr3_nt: TGTGCCAGCAGCTCATGGACAGAAATGAACACTGAAGCTTTCTTT

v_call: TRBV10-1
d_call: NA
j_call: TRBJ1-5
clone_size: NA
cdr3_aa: CASIGGHLYSNQPQHF
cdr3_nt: TGCGCCAGCATTGGGGGGCACCTTTATAGCAATCAGCCCCAGCATTTT

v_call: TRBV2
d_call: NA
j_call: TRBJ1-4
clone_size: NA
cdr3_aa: CASRKEGPRGKLFF
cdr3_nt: TGTGCCAGCAGAAAGGAGGGGCCCCGGGGGAAACTGTTTTTT

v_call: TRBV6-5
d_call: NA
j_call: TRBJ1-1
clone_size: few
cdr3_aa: CASTRTENTEAFF
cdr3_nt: TGTGCCAGCACTCGGACCGAGAACACTGAAGCTTTCTTT

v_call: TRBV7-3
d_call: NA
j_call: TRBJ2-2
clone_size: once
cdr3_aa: CASSQTGGSWGTGELFF
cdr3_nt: TGTGCCAGCAGCCAGACCGGGGGCTCCTGGGGCACCGGGGAGCTGTTTTTT

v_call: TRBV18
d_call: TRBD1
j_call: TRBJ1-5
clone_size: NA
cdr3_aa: CASSTEGQGNQPQHF
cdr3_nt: TGTGCCAGCTCCACCGAGGGACAGGGGAATCAGCCCCAGCATTTT

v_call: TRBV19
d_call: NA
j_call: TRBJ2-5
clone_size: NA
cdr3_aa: CASATGVTYQETQYF
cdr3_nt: TGTGCCAGTGCGACAGGAGTTACGTACCAAGAGACCCAGTACTTC

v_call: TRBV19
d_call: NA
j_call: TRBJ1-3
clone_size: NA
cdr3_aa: CASSPTGLSGNTIYF
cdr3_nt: TGTGCCAGTAGCCCGACAGGTCTCTCTGGAAACACCATATATTTT

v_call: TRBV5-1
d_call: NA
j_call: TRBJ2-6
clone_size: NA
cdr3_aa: CASSFAGTNSGANVLTF
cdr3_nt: TGCGCCAGCAGCTTTGCAGGGACCAACTCTGGGGCCAACGTCCTGACTTTC